The T cell receptor (beta chain) described here comes from a study of T cells in Graves' hyperthyroidism and ophthalmopathy. In the study overall: Before any treatment, at initial diagnosis, peripheral blood was collected. Overall study results and limits: Most expanded thyroid clonotypes above 0.001 recurred in blood.

CDR1 ENHRY and CDR2 SYGVKD come from the germline V gene. This CDR3 is 14 amino acids long. V dropped 2 bases and J dropped 4 bases, with 11 bases sitting between them. An absence of ophthalmopathy progression within 18 months meant stable Graves' hyperthyroidism. Source material for PBMCs was less than 12 ml fresh peripheral blood. The investigators amplified TCR beta CDR3 regions from RNA transcripts. Primed by the HTBI set, a first-round RT-PCR was run on the TCR CDR3. TCRdb re-called the multiplex PCR reads with MiXCR, one entry per CDR3 protein. The table lists around 400,000 distinct CDR3 sequences, roughly 13% of them singletons. This clonotype was counted many times. Its specificity is unknown.

The specimen sequenced was blood. The chain is built from TRBV10-3 and TRBJ2-5; TRBD2 might be the D (5 bases). The receptor's source is a woman under 30 with Graves' hyperthyroidism. This CDR3 reads CAISEELGGETQYF. CDR3 coding DNA: TGTGCCATCAGTGAGGAACTAGGCGGAGAGACCCAGTACTTC.